This passage covers 2 T cell receptor beta chains from one sample sequenced in a study of blood T cell repertoires in COVID-19. Repertoires were generated with immunoSEQ multiplex PCR, while TCRdb's copy carries only in-frame clones and drops some. Of about 180,000 clones listed, about 82% were seen once; the top ten hold roughly 8.7%. Sequenced material: PBMCs or T cells enriched from blood (not recorded which). The receptors derive from a woman between 25 and 40 years old who had recovered from COVID-19.

The CDR3 loop is CASSKTGGHEQYF. The CDR3 nucleotides read TGTGCCAGCAGCAAGACAGGGGGCCACGAGCAGTACTTC. The chain combines TRBV5-5 with TRBJ2-7; the match to TRBD1 covers 10 bases. The CDR3 spans 13 residues. With V trimmed by 4 bases and J by 5 bases, 3 bases remained unmatched. The germline V gene encodes CDR1 SGHKS and CDR2 YYEKEE (reference sequence).

Notes on this clone: Distinct nucleotide sequences in the sample also encode this CDR3. The V call is TRBV28, the J call TRBJ1-4; D call uncertain. The germline V gene has CDR1 MDHEN and CDR2 SYDVKM. There are 12 residues in the CDR3. V was pared by 2 bases and J by 7 bases, with 5 bases between. The CDR3 is CASSLRGEKLFF. The CDR3 DNA reads as TGTGCCAGCAGTTTACGGGGTGAAAAACTGTTTTTT. Together with reference TRBV28 and TRBJ1-4, the CDR3 gives the full variable domain: DVKVTQSSRYLVKRTGEKVFLECVQDMDHENMFWYRQDPGLGLRLIYFSYDVKMKEKGDIPEGYSVSREKKERFSLILESASTNQTSMYLCASSLRGEKLFFGSGTQLSVL.